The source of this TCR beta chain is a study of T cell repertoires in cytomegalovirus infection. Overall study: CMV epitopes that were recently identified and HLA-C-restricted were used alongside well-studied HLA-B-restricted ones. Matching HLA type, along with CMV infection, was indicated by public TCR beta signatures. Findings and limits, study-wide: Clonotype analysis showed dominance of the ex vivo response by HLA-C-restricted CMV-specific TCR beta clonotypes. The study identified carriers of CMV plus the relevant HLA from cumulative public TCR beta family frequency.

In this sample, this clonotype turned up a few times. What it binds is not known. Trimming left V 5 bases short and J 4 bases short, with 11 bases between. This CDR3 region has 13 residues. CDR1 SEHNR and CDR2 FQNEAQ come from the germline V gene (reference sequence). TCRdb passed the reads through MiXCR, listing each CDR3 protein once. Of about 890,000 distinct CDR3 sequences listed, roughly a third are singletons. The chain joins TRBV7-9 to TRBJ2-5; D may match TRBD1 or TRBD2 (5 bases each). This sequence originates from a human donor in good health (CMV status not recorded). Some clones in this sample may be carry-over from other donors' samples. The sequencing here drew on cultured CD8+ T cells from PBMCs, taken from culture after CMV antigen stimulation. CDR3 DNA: TGTGCCAGCAGCCAAACAGGAGGAGAGACCCAGTACTTC. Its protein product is CASSQTGGETQYF.